The 14 T cell receptor beta chains below all came from one sample that was sequenced in a study of blood T cell repertoires in COVID-19. Assay used: immunoSEQ multiplex PCR; TCRdb lists only in-frame clones, some missing. Here the sample spans approximately 240,000 clones, about four fifths being singletons. The sequencing sample was made of peripheral blood. The receptors derive from a young woman who had recovered from COVID-19.

V usage is TRBV10-2 and J usage is TRBJ1-2, with D perhaps matching TRBD1 (5 bases). Looked up from germline, CDR1 is WSHSY and CDR2 is SAAADI. The CDR3 has 13 amino acids. Trimming cost V 5 bases and J 4 bases, with 11 bases left between them. CDR3 nucleotides: TGCGCCAGCAGTTCTGGGGCCGGCTATGGCTACACCTTC. Translation gives CASSSGAGYGYTF.

The gene calls are TRBV7-3 and TRBJ2-3, with D perhaps matching TRBD2 (6 bases). This CDR3 has 18 amino acids. Trimming cost V 0 bases and J 0 bases, with 16 bases left between them. Germline lookup yields CDR1 SGHTA and CDR2 FQGTGA. CDR3 amino acids: CASSLTLRGKASTDTQYF. Here the CDR3 DNA reads TGTGCCAGCAGCTTAACGCTGCGCGGGAAAGCGAGCACAGATACGCAGTATTTT. The full variable domain, completed using reference TRBV7-3 and TRBJ2-3, is GAGVSQTPSNKVTEKGKYVELRCDPISGHTALYWYRQSLGQGPEFLIYFQGTGAADDSGLPNDRFFAVRPEGSVSTLKIQRTERGDSAVYLCASSLTLRGKASTDTQYFGPGTRLTVL.

This clone has a single count. The gene calls are TRBV12-3 or TRBV12-4 and TRBJ1-1; maybe TRBD1 (5 bases). Trimming took off 3 bases at V and 11 bases at J, with 16 bases between the two ends. This CDR3 spans 13 amino acids. In nucleotides, the CDR3 is TGTGCCAGCAGTTTTGACAGCCGAATGGCGGCTTTCTTT. The encoded protein is CASSFDSRMAAFF.

This rearrangement joins TRBV27 to TRBJ1-6; TRBD1 aligns across 8 bases. CDR1 and CDR2 from the germline V gene are MNHEY and SMNVEV (reference sequence). This CDR3 contains 19 residues. Unmatched junction bases numbered 20, after V lost 5 bases and J lost 8 bases. In nucleotides, the CDR3 is TGTGCCAGCAGTATTTATGCCCCGGCGGACAGGGTCATAGATTCACCCCTCCACTTT. It translates to CASSIYAPADRVIDSPLHF.

This chain connects TRBV2 to TRBJ2-3; the match to TRBD2 covers 11 bases. The CDR3 covers 19 residues. Unmatched junction bases numbered 8, after V lost 0 bases and J lost 0 bases. Germline V gene sequence: CDR1 SNHLY, CDR2 FYNNEI. The DNA for the CDR3 is TGTGCCAGCAGTGAAGCCATTCCGGGACTAGCGGCTAGCACAGATACGCAGTATTTT. This encodes CASSEAIPGLAASTDTQYF.

V gene TRBV5-6 combines with J gene TRBJ1-1, with D tentatively TRBD1 (6 bases). The germline V gene has CDR1 SGHDT and CDR2 YYEEEE. The germline V and J ends were trimmed by 0 bases and 0 bases, with 6 bases remaining between them. The CDR3 contains 14 residues. The CDR3 coding sequence is TGTGCCAGCAGCTTGGGGGACATGAACACTGAAGCTTTCTTT. Translating gives CASSLGDMNTEAFF.

The chain is built from TRBV5-1 and TRBJ2-3, with TRBD2 matching 7 bases. Germline V CDR1 and CDR2: SGHRS, YFSETQ. The CDR3 is 14 residues long. After removal of 6 bases from V and 2 bases from J, the junction contained 6 bases not matched to a gene. CDR3 DNA sequence: TGCGCCAGCACCCGCGGGGGAACCACAGATACGCAGTATTTT. It translates to CASTRGGTTDTQYF. Drawing the rest from reference TRBV5-1 and TRBJ2-3, the complete variable domain is KAGVTQTPRYLIKTRGQQVTLSCSPISGHRSVSWYQQTPGQGLQFLFEYFSETQRNKGNFPGRFSGRQFSNSRSEMNVSTLELGDSALYLCASTRGGTTDTQYFGPGTRLTVL.

The chain links TRBV4-1 to TRBJ1-3, with D unresolved. V was shortened by 0 bases and J by 0 bases, with 6 bases between the two germline ends. The CDR3 extends over 15 amino acids. The germline CDR1 and CDR2 sequences are MGHRA and YSYEKL. CDR3 loop: CASSQEAFSGNTIYF. For the CDR3, the DNA is TGCGCCAGCAGCCAAGAGGCCTTCTCTGGAAACACCATATATTTT.

With regard to this clone: One junction end does not reproduce the germline sequence, and a read error may be involved. The chain recombines TRBV6-4 with TRBJ1-4, with 8 bases matching TRBD1. Germline values: CDR1 MRHNA, CDR2 SNTAGT. The CDR3 runs 14 residues. CDR3 DNA: TGTGCCAGCCGTGACAGGGGAAAACAGGAAAAACTGTTTTTT. Its protein is CASRDRGKQEKLFF.

The CDR3 loop is CASSARPGFLNEKLFF. CDR3 DNA: TGTGCCAGCAGTGCGAGACCGGGATTCCTTAATGAAAAACTGTTTTTT. The rearrangement links TRBV6-1 to TRBJ1-4; D is unresolved. V was shortened by 4 bases and J by 4 bases, with 16 bases between the two germline ends. This CDR3 is built from 16 residues. Germline V gene lookup returns CDR1 MNHNS and CDR2 SASEGT.

The chain carries TRBV12-3 or TRBV12-4 and TRBJ2-5; D not certain. The CDR3 totals 12 residues. Trimming left V 5 bases short and J 2 bases short, with 6 bases between. The DNA for the CDR3 is TGTGCCAGCAGTCCCGGGCAAGAGACCCAGTACTTC. This translates into CASSPGQETQYF.

The chain has TRBV30 and TRBJ1-2, with TRBD1 as a possible D gene (6 bases). The CDR3 is 13 amino acids. V lost 8 bases and J lost 2, with 15 bases in between. Germline V gene sequence: CDR1 GTSNPN, CDR2 SVGIG (reference sequence). CDR3 DNA: TGTGCCCTGGTAGACAGGTCAAACTATGGCTACACCTTC. Residues: CALVDRSNYGYTF.

The V gene is TRBV28, the J gene TRBJ2-5; tentative D call: TRBD2 (5 bases). This CDR3 comprises 14 residues. Trimming removed 3 bases at V and 1 base at J, with 9 bases between. The germline gives CDR1 MDHEN, CDR2 SYDVKM. The CDR3 bases are TGTGCCAGCAGTTTGGCTAGCCCCCAAGAGACCCAGTACTTC. This gives the protein CASSLASPQETQYF.

The chain employs TRBV7-9 and TRBJ1-1; D may be TRBD1 (5 bases). V lost 3 bases to trimming and J lost 5 bases, with 16 bases between them. The CDR3 covers 15 residues. Germline-derived CDR1 and CDR2 are SEHNR and FQNEAQ (reference sequence). The CDR3 region has the DNA TGTGCCAGCAGCTTTTCGAGCAGGGATGGGACTGAAGCTTTCTTT. Translating it yields CASSFSSRDGTEAFF.